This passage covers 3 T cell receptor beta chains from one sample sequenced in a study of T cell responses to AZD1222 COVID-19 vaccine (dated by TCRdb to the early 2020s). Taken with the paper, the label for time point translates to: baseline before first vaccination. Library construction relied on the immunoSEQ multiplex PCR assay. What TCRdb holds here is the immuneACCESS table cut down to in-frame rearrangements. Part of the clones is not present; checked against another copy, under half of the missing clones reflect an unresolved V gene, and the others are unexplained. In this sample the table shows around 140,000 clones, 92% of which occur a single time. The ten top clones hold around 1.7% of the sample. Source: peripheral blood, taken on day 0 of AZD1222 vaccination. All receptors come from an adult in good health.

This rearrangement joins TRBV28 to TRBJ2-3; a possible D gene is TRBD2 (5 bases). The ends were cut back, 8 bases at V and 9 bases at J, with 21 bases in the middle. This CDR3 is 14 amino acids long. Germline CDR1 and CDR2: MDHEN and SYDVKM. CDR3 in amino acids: CASQRETAVRTQYF. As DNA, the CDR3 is TGTGCCAGCCAGAGGGAGACGGCAGTCCGGACGCAGTATTTT. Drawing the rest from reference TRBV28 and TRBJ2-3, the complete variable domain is DVKVTQSSRYLVKRTGEKVFLECVQDMDHENMFWYRQDPGLGLRLIYFSYDVKMKEKGDIPEGYSVSREKKERFSLILESASTNQTSMYLCASQRETAVRTQYFGPGTRLTVL.

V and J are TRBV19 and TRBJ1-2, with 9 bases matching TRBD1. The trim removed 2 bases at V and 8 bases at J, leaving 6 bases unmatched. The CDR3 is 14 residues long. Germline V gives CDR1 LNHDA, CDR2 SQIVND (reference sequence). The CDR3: CASSIPGQGSGYTF. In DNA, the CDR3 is TGTGCCAGTAGTATACCCGGACAGGGGAGCGGCTACACCTTC.

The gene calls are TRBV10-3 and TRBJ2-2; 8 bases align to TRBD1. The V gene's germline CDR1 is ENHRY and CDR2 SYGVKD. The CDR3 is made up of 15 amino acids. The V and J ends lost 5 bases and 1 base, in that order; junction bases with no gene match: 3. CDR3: CAISSGTGNTGELFF. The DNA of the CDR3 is TGTGCCATCAGTTCCGGGACAGGGAACACCGGGGAGCTGTTTTTT.